This TCR beta chain emerged from a study of blood T cell repertoires in COVID-19. Overall study: Samples of COVID-19 (acute and convalescent) were obtained from the United States, Italy and Spain. T cells, B-cell-depleted T cells, or PBMCs supplied cDNA or gDNA.

Which cohort a participant joined came from the clinical history participants gave. Two negative PCRs, clearance, or symptom resolution characterized the recovered Cohort 3 donors. The protocol was immunoSEQ multiplex PCR, while the TCRdb copy is restricted to in-frame clones and leaves out a portion. The data contain about 270,000 clones, around 90% of them singletons. Deletions cut 4 bases from V and 2 bases from J, with 9 bases between. Germline V gives CDR1 PRHDT, CDR2 FYEKMQ (reference sequence). CDR3 size: 14 residues. The V gene is TRBV13, the J gene TRBJ1-5; a weak D match, TRBD1 (6 bases). Sequences were obtained from PBMCs or T cells enriched from blood (not recorded which). The sequence derives from a woman in her 30s who had recovered from COVID-19. Here the CDR3 reads CASSSRQGNQPQHF. CDR3 in DNA: TGTGCCAGCAGCTCACGACAGGGCAATCAGCCCCAGCATTTT.